A selection of T cell receptor beta chains follows, all from one sample in a study of control samples from healthy donors and cancer patients. TCRdb's copy holds only in-frame clones and misses some; the assay was immunoSEQ multiplex PCR. The sample contains fewer than 90,000 clones, around 95% of which appear only once. The material sequenced was blood. Every receptor here comes from a middle-aged woman in good health. The conserved cysteine and the conserved F or W are not part of the CDR3 here. Not every row has a clone size; where given, it reads once, few, many or a size class.

v_gene	j_gene	abundance	CDR3aa
TRBV27	TRBJ1-6	NA	ASSTGTSNSPLH
TRBV5-1	TRBJ2-5	NA	ASSLLGHLQGTQY
TRBV9	TRBJ1-6	NA	ASSLAGSSYNSPLH
TRBV6-5	TRBJ1-6	NA	ASSYSWTGLSPLH
TRBV15	TRBJ1-5	NA	ATSSITQPQH
TRBV24-1	TRBJ2-3	NA	ATSSNRVYTDTQY
TRBV7-9	TRBJ2-7	NA	ASSQASYEQY
TRBV27	TRBJ1-2	once	ASSSRVNRGLDGGYT
TRBV19	TRBJ1-5	NA	ATTEGGRWPQH
TRBV11-2	TRBJ2-2	NA	ASSLGYAFSTNTGELF
TRBV2	TRBJ1-6	NA	ASSADRGFSPLH
TRBV3-1/TRBV3-2	TRBJ1-2	NA	ASSPNTGTGEHT
TRBV9	TRBJ2-2	NA	ASSVTGADTGELF
TRBV6-5	TRBJ1-6	NA	ASSYQGRYSPLH
TRBV6-6	TRBJ2-1	NA	ASSSSISGAYNEQF
TRBV7-2	TRBJ2-7	once	ASSLGTGPYEQY
TRBV5-1	TRBJ1-4	NA	ASSSGDTYNEKLF
TRBV19	TRBJ1-2	NA	ASSIDVSAYYGYT
TRBV29-1	TRBJ1-2	NA	SVEDLRVGGYT
TRBV3-1/TRBV3-2	TRBJ2-1	NA	ASSQDGPLAEQF
TRBV20-1	TRBJ1-1	NA	SASTLWGEAF
TRBV7-2	TRBJ2-5	NA	ASSLLDGPQGKGTQY
TRBV5-4	TRBJ1-2	NA	ASSLGSRGSGYT
TRBV2	TRBJ1-6	NA	ATVDRELSNSPLH
TRBV3-1/TRBV3-2	TRBJ2-1	NA	ASSQRAGGGEQF
TRBV7-3	TRBJ1-6	NA	ASSLMGGSPLH
TRBV2	TRBJ2-1	NA	ASTRAYEQF
TRBV23-1	TRBJ2-2	NA	ASSPVTGVNTGELF
TRBV9	TRBJ1-2	NA	ASSADRVGGYT
TRBV18	TRBJ1-2	NA	ASSPSVPNYGYT
TRBV6-5	TRBJ1-2	NA	ASSSGDRAYGYT
TRBV7-8	TRBJ1-2	once	ASSLPTARQGGNYGYT
TRBV18	TRBJ1-4	NA	ASSPQGEINEKLF
TRBV29-1	TRBJ1-1	NA	SALHSGTEAF
TRBV6-5	TRBJ1-2	NA	AMAAGRYT
TRBV2	TRBJ1-4	NA	ASSVGTGNEKLF
TRBV11-3	TRBJ2-1	NA	ASTQDGEQF
TRBV5-6	TRBJ1-2	NA	ASSLEAYGYT
TRBV4-3	TRBJ1-2	NA	ASSQEEGFPHYGYT
TRBV19	TRBJ2-7	NA	ASSIDSLSYEQY
TRBV30	TRBJ2-5	NA	AWDREGHGETQY
TRBV11-2	TRBJ1-3	once	ASSQPLHSGNTIY
TRBV5-1	TRBJ1-2	NA	ASTVGQGDYGYT
TRBV6-1	TRBJ1-1	NA	ASSEWLNTEAF
TRBV5-4	TRBJ1-4	NA	ASSLGAGGIEKLF
TRBV7-7	TRBJ2-5	NA	ASSPGSGGARETQY
TRBV6-6	TRBJ2-3	NA	ASSGTGDTDTQY
TRBV4-1	TRBJ2-1	NA	ASSLRTSGGYSSSYNEQF
TRBV5-1	TRBJ2-7	NA	ASSLGLGPSYEQY
TRBV3-1/TRBV3-2	TRBJ2-5	NA	ASSQGPGRGETQY
TRBV6-2/TRBV6-3	TRBJ1-1	NA	ASSLRSYTEAF
TRBV6-5	TRBJ2-1	few	ASRVAGAAYNEQF
TRBV6-2/TRBV6-3	TRBJ1-2	NA	ASTPGGHLYGYT
TRBV7-9	TRBJ1-3	NA	ASSPGHTGNTIY
TRBV30	TRBJ1-5	NA	AWSVQDNQPQH